This entry concerns a single T cell receptor beta chain. The time point is: recipient sample about 28 days before transplant, after cytoreduction. Sequenced by immunoSEQ multiplex PCR; TCRdb stores in-frame clones only, minus some. The top ten hold 6% to 8% of the sample, which has 550 to 650 clones, just over 95% seen once. The J segment lost 3 bases and the V segment lost 5 bases, leaving 5 bases of the junction unmatched. CDR3 length: 14 residues. CDR1 is SGHVS and CDR2 is FQNEAQ in the germline V gene. The data are from a study of T cell clonotyping in hematopoietic cell transplantation. This receptor was identified in a woman in her 40s with acute myeloid leukemia. Some clones in this sample may be carry-over from other donors' samples. The rearrangement joins TRBV7-8 to TRBJ2-7; 9 bases map to TRBD1. Here the sequenced sample was peripheral blood mononuclear cells, taken before stem cell transplant. The CDR3 sequence is CASSGPGQGYEQYF. CDR3 sequence (DNA): TGTGCCAGCAGCGGCCCGGGACAGGGCTACGAGCAGTACTTC. Drawing the rest from reference TRBV7-8 and TRBJ2-7, the complete variable domain is GAGVSQSPRYKVAKRGQDVALRCDPISGHVSLFWYQQALGQGPEFLTYFQNEAQLDKSGLPSDRFFAERPEGSVSTLKIQRTQQEDSAVYLCASSGPGQGYEQYFGPGTRLTVT.